Detailed here is one T cell receptor beta chain. Its antigen remains unknown. The data were taken from a study of cytomegalovirus exposure and HLA in healthy donors. About the research overall: An earlier analysis found roughly 100 million unique TCR beta sequences from around 180 million T cells.

General study points: Later analysis revealed greater clonal expansion in HLA-associated TCR beta chains than in equally common others. Researchers reported from a later analysis that most CMV-associated TCR beta chains appeared HLA-restricted.

Each donor was nominally healthy when sampled (though unrecorded immune exposures were likely). Germline assignment: CDR1 SEHNR and CDR2 FQNEAQ (reference sequence). Germline trimming cut 5 bases from V and 5 bases from J; bases unmatched to any gene: 10. The CDR3 loop spans 15 amino acids. The primer mix had 60 Vbeta and 13 Jbeta primers. Profiled with immunoSEQ multiplex PCR; TCRdb holds only in-frame clones, not every one. The sample yields approximately 160,000 clones, about 80% seen once. The receptor was derived from a young man in good health and CMV-seropositive. The chain uses TRBV7-9 and TRBJ1-2; 8 bases are shared with TRBD1. The sample was PBMCs. For the CDR3, the DNA is TGTGCCAGCAGCCCAGACGGTTGGACAGGGTATGGCTACACCTTC. Translating it yields CASSPDGWTGYGYTF.